The 14 T cell receptor beta chains below come from one sample, sequenced in a study of T cell repertoires in cytomegalovirus infection. TCRdb reanalysed the reads using MiXCR and keeps one entry per CDR3 protein. The table has 600,000 to 800,000 distinct CDR3 sequences, approximately 24% seen once. The sample taken for sequencing was CD8+ T cells from PBMCs. The receptor set was obtained from a human donor in good health (CMV status not recorded). Some clones in this sample may be carry-over from other donors' samples.

This clonotype came up a few times. The CDR3 region has the DNA TGCAGCGTTGGGAGGGGGGGTTCCAAAAACATTCAGTACTTC. Translation gives CSVGRGGSKNIQYF. V gene TRBV29-1 combines with J gene TRBJ2-4; perhaps TRBD2 as D (7 bases). This CDR3 contains 14 residues. V lost 4 bases to trimming and J lost 2 bases, with 12 bases between them. Germline V gene data show CDR1 as SQVTM and CDR2 as ANQGSEA. Looking up the rest from reference TRBV29-1 and TRBJ2-4 gives the full variable domain: SAVISQKPSRDICQRGTSLTIQCQVDSQVTMMFWYRQQPGQSLTLIATANQGSEATYESGFVIDKFPISRPNLTFSTLTVSNMSPEDSSIYLCSVGRGGSKNIQYFGAGTRLSVL.

This clonotype was seen at least ten times. The chain recombines TRBV7-6 with TRBJ1-4; D is undetermined. Germline V gene lookup returns CDR1 SGHVS and CDR2 FNYEAQ. Trimming stripped 0 bases from V and 0 bases from J, with 14 bases between. This CDR3 spans 18 amino acids. The CDR3, as DNA: TGTGCCAGCAGCTTAGCGCTTTCCGAAGTTGCAACTAATGAAAAACTGTTTTTT. Amino acids: CASSLALSEVATNEKLFF.

This clonotype was seen a handful of times. The chain combines TRBV12-5 with TRBJ2-1; TRBD2 matches 9 bases. CDR1 is LGHNT, CDR2 FRNRAP, per germline. The trim removed 3 bases at V and 4 bases at J, leaving 7 bases unmatched. This CDR3 is built from 16 residues. The CDR3 nucleotides are TGTGCTAGTGGTTTCAAGCGGGGGGCCTTATACAATGAGCAGTTCTTC. Translated, it gives CASGFKRGALYNEQFF.

The chain links TRBV29-1 to TRBJ2-7; 8 bases match TRBD1. Germline CDR1 and CDR2: SQVTM and ANQGSEA. V shed 3 bases and J 1 base; nucleotides not matched to a gene: 2. The CDR3 covers 13 residues. The CDR3 region is CSVEGDRSYEQYF. The CDR3 nucleotides are TGCAGCGTTGAGGGGGACAGGTCCTACGAGCAGTACTTC.

The V gene is TRBV20-1, the J gene TRBJ1-1; 12 nucleotides agree with TRBD1. Germline-derived CDR1 and CDR2 are DFQATT and SNEGSKA (reference sequence). The CDR3 runs to 14 residues. V lost 4 bases and J lost 11; bases outside the gene matches: 11. CDR3 residues: CSAKEGQGAAGAFF. Written as DNA, the CDR3 is TGCAGTGCTAAGGAGGGACAGGGGGCTGCTGGCGCTTTCTTT.

The J gene is TRBJ2-3, the V gene TRBV20-1; 8 bases line up with TRBD1. The J segment lost 6 bases and the V segment lost 1 base, leaving 9 bases of the junction unmatched. The V gene's germline CDR1 is DFQATT and CDR2 SNEGSKA (reference sequence). This CDR3 has 15 residues. Here the CDR3 reads CSARVDRVLGDTQYF. CDR3 nucleotide sequence: TGCAGTGCTAGAGTGGACAGGGTTCTTGGGGATACGCAGTATTTT.

Many counts were recorded for this clonotype. The chain uses TRBV15 and TRBJ2-2; D uncertain. Germline values: CDR1 LNHNV, CDR2 YYDKDF (reference sequence). The germline V and J ends were trimmed by 8 bases and 4 bases, with 11 bases remaining between them. The CDR3 consists of 13 residues. DNA of the CDR3: TGTGCCACCTTGAATGACCCCACCGGGGAGCTGTTTTTT. It codes for CATLNDPTGELFF.

This chain connects TRBV6-1 to TRBJ2-7; TRBD2 is a possible D gene (5 bases). Deletions cut 1 base from V and 1 base from J, with 11 bases between. This CDR3 comprises 15 residues. Germline assignment: CDR1 MNHNS and CDR2 SASEGT. CDR3 amino acids: CASSEERWTSYEQYF. CDR3 coding DNA: TGTGCCAGCAGTGAAGAGAGGTGGACTTCCTACGAGCAGTACTTC.

This clonotype has more than one count but fewer than ten. The rearrangement links TRBV5-1 to TRBJ1-5, with D possibly being TRBD1 (5 bases). Trimming removed 7 bases from V and 0 bases from J, with 20 bases in between. This CDR3 is built from 17 residues. From germline, CDR1 is SGHRS and CDR2 YFSETQ. The CDR3 loop is CASSLGPFTGSNQPQHF. The CDR3, as DNA: TGCGCCAGCTCCCTGGGACCGTTCACGGGTAGCAATCAGCCCCAGCATTTT.

The chain recombines TRBV27 with TRBJ2-2; a possible D gene is TRBD2 (6 bases). The germline V gene encodes CDR1 MNHEY and CDR2 SMNVEV (reference sequence). V was trimmed by 1 base and J by 6 bases, leaving 18 bases between them. This CDR3 has 17 residues. The CDR3 bases are TGTGCCAGCAGTTTATTAACGCGGCAGGGAGGAGCCGGGGAGCTGTTTTTT. It yields the protein CASSLLTRQGGAGELFF.

This clonotype has just one count. The V and J genes are TRBV12-3 or TRBV12-4 and TRBJ2-1; D might be TRBD2 (7 bases). This CDR3 is 16 amino acids long. V was trimmed by 8 bases and J by 8 bases, leaving 25 bases between them. The CDR3 sequence: CASLPGGGGPGDEQFF. The DNA of the CDR3 is TGTGCCAGCCTACCTGGAGGGGGGGGCCCCGGCGATGAGCAGTTCTTC.

This clonotype has just a few counts. The chain carries TRBV4-3 and TRBJ2-1; tentatively, D is TRBD1 (5 bases). CDR1 and CDR2 from the germline V gene are LGHNA and YSLEER. The CDR3 length is 16 residues. V shed 1 base and J shed 5 bases, with 15 bases lying between them. The CDR3 DNA sequence: TGCGCCAGCAGCCAAGGACGGCAGGGAACGAACAATGAGCAGTTCTTC. It specifies CASSQGRQGTNNEQFF.

This clonotype appeared a few times. The chain links TRBV4-3 to TRBJ2-1; TRBD1 matches 10 bases. V dropped 3 bases and J dropped 2; count of bases not matched to a gene: 1. Germline CDR1 and CDR2: LGHNA and YSLEER. The CDR3 runs to 15 residues. CDR3 sequence: CASSQTGGTYNEQFF. DNA for the CDR3: TGCGCCAGCAGCCAGACAGGGGGCACCTACAATGAGCAGTTCTTC.

The rearrangement uses TRBV9 and TRBJ2-5; the match to TRBD2 covers 10 bases. Germline V CDR1 and CDR2: SGDLS, YYNGEE. With V trimmed by 3 bases and J by 5 bases, 7 bases remained unmatched. The CDR3 is made up of 15 amino acids. This chain's CDR3 is CASSASSGGRETQYF. DNA of the CDR3: TGTGCCAGCAGCGCATCTAGCGGGGGCCGGGAGACCCAGTACTTC.